This TCR beta chain comes out of a study of T cell responses to AZD1222 COVID-19 vaccine. Study conclusions and caveats: Receipt of two AZD1222 doses was followed by a rise in Spike-specific TCR breadth and depth.

Of note for this clone: Its antigen is undetermined.

Produced via immunoSEQ multiplex PCR; TCRdb's table is partial and in-frame only. This table has around 87,000 clones, 80% to 90% appearing once. Sequenced material: peripheral blood, taken on day 0 of AZD1222 vaccination. The receptor's source is an adult in good health.

CDR3 protein: CASSSSRRETQYF. CDR3 nucleotides: TGTGCCAGCAGCTCCTCGCGCAGGGAGACCCAGTACTTC. The chain links TRBV7-2 to TRBJ2-5, with D uncertain. Germline V gives CDR1 SGHTA, CDR2 FQGNSA. V gave up 4 bases and J gave up 5 bases, with 11 bases separating them. The CDR3 runs 13 residues. The variable domain in full, with the rest retrieved from reference TRBV7-2 and TRBJ2-5, is GAGVSQSPSNKVTEKGKDVELRCDPISGHTALYWYRQSLGQGLEFLIYFQGNSAPDKSGLPSDRFSAERTGGSVSTLTIQRTQQEDSAVYLCASSSSRRETQYFGPGTRLLVL.